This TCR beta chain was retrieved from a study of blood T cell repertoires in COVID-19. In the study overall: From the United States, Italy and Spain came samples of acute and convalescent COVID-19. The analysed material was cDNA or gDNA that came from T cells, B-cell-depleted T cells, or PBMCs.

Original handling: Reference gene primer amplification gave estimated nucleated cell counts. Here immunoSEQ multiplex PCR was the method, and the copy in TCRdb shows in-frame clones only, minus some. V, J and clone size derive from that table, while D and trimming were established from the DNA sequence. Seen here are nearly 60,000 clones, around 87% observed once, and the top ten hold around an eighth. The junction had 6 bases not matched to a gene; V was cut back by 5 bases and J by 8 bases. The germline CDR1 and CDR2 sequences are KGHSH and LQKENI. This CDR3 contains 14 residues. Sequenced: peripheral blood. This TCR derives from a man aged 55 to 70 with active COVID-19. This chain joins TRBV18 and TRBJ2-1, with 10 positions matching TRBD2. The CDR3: CASSGLAGVDEQFF. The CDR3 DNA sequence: TGTGCCAGCTCAGGGCTAGCGGGAGTGGATGAGCAGTTCTTC.